The sequence of this TCR beta chain was determined in a study of regulatory and conventional T cells in breast cancer. This clonotype counts as medium-sized. TCRdb called the PCR reads again in MiXCR, with one record for every CDR3 protein. This table holds more than 15,000 distinct CDR3 sequences, approximately 35% found once. CDR1 is SGHRS and CDR2 is YFSETQ in the germline V gene. This CDR3 has 13 amino acids. Trimming pared 4 bases from V and 4 bases from J, leaving 11 bases between. The receptor's source is a female donor in good health. Sequences were obtained from conventional T cells from blood. The chain has TRBV5-1 and TRBJ2-5; D remains ambiguous. CDR3 residues: CASSLVEPETQYF. CDR3 coding DNA: TGCGCCAGCAGCCTTGTTGAGCCAGAGACCCAGTACTTC.